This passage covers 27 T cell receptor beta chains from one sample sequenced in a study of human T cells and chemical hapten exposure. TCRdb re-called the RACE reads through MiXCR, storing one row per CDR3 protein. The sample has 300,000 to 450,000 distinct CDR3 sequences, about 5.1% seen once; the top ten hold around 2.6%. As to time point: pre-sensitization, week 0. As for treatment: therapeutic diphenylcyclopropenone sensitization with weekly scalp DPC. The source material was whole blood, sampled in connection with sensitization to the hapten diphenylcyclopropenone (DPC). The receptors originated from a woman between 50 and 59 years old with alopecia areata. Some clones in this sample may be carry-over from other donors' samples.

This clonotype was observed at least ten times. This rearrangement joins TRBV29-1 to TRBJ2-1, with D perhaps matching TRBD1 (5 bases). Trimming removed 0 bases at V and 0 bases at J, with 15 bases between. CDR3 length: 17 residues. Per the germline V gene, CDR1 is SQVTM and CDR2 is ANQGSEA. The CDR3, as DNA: TGCAGCGTTGAAGACCTGTCGGGCAGGGCCTCCTACAATGAGCAGTTCTTC. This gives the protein CSVEDLSGRASYNEQFF.

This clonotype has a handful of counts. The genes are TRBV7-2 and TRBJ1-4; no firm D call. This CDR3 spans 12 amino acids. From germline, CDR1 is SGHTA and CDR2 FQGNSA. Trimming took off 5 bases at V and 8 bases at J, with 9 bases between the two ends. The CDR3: CASSRFGEKLFF. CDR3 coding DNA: TGTGCCAGCAGCCGGTTCGGGGAAAAACTGTTTTTT.

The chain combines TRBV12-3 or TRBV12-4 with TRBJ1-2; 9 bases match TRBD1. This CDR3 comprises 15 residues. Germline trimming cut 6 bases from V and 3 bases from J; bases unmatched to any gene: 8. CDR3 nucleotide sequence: TGTGCCAGCAGCCCTACAGGGGGCAGAGACTATGGCTACACCTTC. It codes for CASSPTGGRDYGYTF.

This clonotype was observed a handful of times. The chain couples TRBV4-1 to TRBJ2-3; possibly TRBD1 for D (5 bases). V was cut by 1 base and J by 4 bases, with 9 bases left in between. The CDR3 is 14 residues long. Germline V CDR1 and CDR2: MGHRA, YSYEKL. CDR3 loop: CASSQATGSDTQYF. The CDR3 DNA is TGCGCCAGCAGCCAAGCCACAGGATCAGATACGCAGTATTTT.

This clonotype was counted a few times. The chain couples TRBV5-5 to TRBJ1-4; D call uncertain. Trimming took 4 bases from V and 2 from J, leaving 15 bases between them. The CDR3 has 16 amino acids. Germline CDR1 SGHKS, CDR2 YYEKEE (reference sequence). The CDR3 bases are TGTGCCAGCAGCCTGTCCCGGGGTATCACTAATGAAAAACTGTTTTTT. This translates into CASSLSRGITNEKLFF.

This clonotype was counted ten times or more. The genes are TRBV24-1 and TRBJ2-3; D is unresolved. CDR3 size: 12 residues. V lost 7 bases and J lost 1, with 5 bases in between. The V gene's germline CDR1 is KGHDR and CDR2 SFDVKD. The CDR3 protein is CATRVGTDTQYF. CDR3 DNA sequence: TGTGCCACCAGGGTCGGCACAGATACGCAGTATTTT.

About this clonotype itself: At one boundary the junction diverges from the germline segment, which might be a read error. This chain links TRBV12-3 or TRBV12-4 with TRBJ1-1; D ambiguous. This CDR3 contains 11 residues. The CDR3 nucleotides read TGTGCCAGCAGTTTAGCGCGAGGCAACTCCTTT. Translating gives CASSLARGNSF.

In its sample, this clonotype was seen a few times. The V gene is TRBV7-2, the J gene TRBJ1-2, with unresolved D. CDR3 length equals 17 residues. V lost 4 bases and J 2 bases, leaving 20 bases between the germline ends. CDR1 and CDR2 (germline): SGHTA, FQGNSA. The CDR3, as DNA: TGTGCCAGCAGCTCCCATCCCTCGGCCGGAGGGAACTATGGCTACACCTTC. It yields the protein CASSSHPSAGGNYGYTF.

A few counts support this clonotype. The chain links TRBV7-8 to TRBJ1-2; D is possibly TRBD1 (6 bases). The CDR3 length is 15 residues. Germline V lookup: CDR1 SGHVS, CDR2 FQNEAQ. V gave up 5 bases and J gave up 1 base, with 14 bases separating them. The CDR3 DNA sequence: TGTGCCAGCAGCCCGCGGACAGTAGTTAACTATGGCTACACCTTC. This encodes CASSPRTVVNYGYTF.

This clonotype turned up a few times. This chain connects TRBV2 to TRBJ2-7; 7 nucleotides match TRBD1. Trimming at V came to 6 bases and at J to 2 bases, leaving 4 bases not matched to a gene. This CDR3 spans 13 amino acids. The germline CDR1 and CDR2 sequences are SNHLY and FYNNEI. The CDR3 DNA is TGTGCCAGCAGAGCCGGGACAGCCTACGAGCAGTACTTC. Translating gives CASRAGTAYEQYF. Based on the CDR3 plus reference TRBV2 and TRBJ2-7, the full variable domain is EPEVTQTPSHQVTQMGQEVILRCVPISNHLYFYWYRQILGQKVEFLVSFYNNEISEKSEIFDDQFSVERPDGSNFTLKIRSTKLEDSAMYFCASRAGTAYEQYFGPGTRLTVT.

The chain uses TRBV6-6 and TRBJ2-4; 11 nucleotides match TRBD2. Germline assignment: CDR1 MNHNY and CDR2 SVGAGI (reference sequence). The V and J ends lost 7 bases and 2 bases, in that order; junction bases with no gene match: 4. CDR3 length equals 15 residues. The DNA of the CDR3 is TGTGCCAGCACAACTAGCGGGAGCTCCAAAAACATTCAGTACTTC. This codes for CASTTSGSSKNIQYF.

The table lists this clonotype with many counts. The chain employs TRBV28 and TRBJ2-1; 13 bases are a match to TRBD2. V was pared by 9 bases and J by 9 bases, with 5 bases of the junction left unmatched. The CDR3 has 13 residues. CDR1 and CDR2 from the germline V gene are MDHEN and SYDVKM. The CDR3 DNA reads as TGTGCCAGTCGACTAGCGGGAGGTAGTGAGCAGTTCTTC. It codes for CASRLAGGSEQFF.

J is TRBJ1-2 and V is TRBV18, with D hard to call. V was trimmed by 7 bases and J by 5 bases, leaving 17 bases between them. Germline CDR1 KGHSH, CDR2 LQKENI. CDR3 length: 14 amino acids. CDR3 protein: CASFSGPPGYGYTF. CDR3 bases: TGTGCCAGCTTCTCGGGCCCCCCTGGTTATGGCTACACCTTC.

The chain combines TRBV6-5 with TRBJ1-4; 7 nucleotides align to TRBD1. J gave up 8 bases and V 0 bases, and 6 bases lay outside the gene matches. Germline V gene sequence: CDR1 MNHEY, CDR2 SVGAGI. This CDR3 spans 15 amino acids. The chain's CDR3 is CASSYSKQGREKLFF. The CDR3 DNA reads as TGTGCCAGCAGTTACTCGAAACAGGGGAGGGAAAAACTGTTTTTT.

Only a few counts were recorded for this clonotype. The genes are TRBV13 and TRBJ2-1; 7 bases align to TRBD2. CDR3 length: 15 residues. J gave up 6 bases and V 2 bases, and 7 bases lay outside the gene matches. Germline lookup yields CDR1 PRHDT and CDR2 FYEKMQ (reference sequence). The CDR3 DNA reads TGTGCCAGCAGCTTATACCTAGCGGATTTCAATGAGCAGTTCTTC. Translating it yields CASSLYLADFNEQFF.

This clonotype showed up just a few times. As DNA, the CDR3 is TGTGCCAGCAGTTTAAAGGGTACATTCGATACGCAGTATTTT. Its protein product is CASSLKGTFDTQYF. The chain combines TRBV27 with TRBJ2-3; D is unresolved. This CDR3 is 14 amino acids long. Trimming left V 2 bases short and J 6 bases short, with 12 bases between. Germline lookup yields CDR1 MNHEY and CDR2 SMNVEV (reference sequence).

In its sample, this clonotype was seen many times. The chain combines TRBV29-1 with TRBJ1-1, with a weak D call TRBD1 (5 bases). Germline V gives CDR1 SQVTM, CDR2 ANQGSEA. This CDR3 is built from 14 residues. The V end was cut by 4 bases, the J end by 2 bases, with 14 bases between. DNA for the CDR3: TGCAGCGTTGTGATAGACAGAGGAAACACTGAAGCTTTCTTT. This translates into CSVVIDRGNTEAFF.

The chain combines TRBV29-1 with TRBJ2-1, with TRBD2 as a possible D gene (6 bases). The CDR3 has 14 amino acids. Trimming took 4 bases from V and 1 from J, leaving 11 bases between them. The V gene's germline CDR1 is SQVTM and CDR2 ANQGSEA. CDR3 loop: CSVGGDASYNEQFF. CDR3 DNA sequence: TGCAGCGTTGGGGGGGACGCTTCCTACAATGAGCAGTTCTTC.

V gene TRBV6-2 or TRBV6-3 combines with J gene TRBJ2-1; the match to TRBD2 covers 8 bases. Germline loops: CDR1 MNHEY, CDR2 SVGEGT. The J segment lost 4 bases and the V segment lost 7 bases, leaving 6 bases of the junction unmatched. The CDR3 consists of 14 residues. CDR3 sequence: CASNPGLVYNEQFF. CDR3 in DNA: TGTGCCAGCAACCCGGGACTAGTGTACAATGAGCAGTTCTTC.

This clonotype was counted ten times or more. The CDR3 sequence is CASSQFLGSYEQYF. Written as DNA, the CDR3 is TGTGCCAGCAGCCAGTTCTTGGGCTCCTACGAGCAGTACTTC. The chain links TRBV4-2 to TRBJ2-7, with D hard to call. The CDR3 extends over 14 amino acids. Germline loops: CDR1 LGHNA, CDR2 YNFKEQ. Trimming cost V 3 bases and J 0 bases, with 9 bases left between them.

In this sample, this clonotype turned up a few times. CDR3: CASSSPPRGNYGYTF. DNA for the CDR3: TGTGCCAGCAGTTCCCCCCCCCGGGGAAATTATGGCTACACCTTC. The V and J genes are TRBV12-3 or TRBV12-4 and TRBJ1-2, with unresolved D. Trimming cost V 4 bases and J 5 bases, with 17 bases left between them. The CDR3 has 15 amino acids.

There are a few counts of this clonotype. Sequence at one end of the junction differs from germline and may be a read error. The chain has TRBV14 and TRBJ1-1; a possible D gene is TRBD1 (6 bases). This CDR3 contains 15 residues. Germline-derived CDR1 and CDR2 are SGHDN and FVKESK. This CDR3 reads CASSKDLGAYTEAFF. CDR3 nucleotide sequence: TGTGCCAGCAGCAAAGACTTGGGGGCCTACACTGAAGCTTTCTTT. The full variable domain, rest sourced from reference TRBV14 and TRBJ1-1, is EAGVTQFPSHSVIEKGQTVTLRCDPISGHDNLYWYRRVMGKEIKFLLHFVKESKQDESGMPNNRFLAERTGGTYSTLKVQPAELEDSGVYFCASSKDLGAYTEAFFGQGTRLTVV.

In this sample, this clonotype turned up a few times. CDR3 DNA: TGTGCCAGCAGTTCACGATGGACTAGCTTTACCGGGGAGCTGTTTTTT. Translating it yields CASSSRWTSFTGELFF. The chain employs TRBV28 and TRBJ2-2; 8 nucleotides align to TRBD2. Looked up from germline, CDR1 is MDHEN and CDR2 is SYDVKM. CDR3 size: 16 residues. V lost 4 bases and J lost 5; bases outside the gene matches: 9.

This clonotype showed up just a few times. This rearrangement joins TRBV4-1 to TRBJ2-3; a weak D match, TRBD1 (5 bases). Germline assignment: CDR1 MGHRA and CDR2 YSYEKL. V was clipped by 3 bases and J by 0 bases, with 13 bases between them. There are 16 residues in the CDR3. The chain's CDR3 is CASSHPRVTSTDTQYF. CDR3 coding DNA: TGCGCCAGCAGCCACCCCAGGGTAACTAGCACAGATACGCAGTATTTT.

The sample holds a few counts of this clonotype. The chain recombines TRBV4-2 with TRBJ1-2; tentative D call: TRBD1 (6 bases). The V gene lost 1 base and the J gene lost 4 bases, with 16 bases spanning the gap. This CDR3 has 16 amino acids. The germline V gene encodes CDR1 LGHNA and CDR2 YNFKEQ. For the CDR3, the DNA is TGTGCCAGCAGCCAAGGAAACAGGGAGCCTTCCTATGGCTACACCTTC. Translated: CASSQGNREPSYGYTF.

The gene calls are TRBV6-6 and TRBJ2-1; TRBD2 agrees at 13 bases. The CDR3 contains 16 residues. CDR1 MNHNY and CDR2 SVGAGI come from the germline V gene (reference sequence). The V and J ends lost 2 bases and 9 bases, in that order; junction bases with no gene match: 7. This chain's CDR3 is CASSYPGTSGVGEQFF. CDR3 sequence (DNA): TGTGCCAGCAGTTACCCGGGGACTAGCGGGGTGGGTGAGCAGTTCTTC.

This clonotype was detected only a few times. CDR3 protein: CASSFLAGGDTDTQYF. The DNA for the CDR3 is TGTGCCAGCAGTTTCTTAGCGGGAGGGGACACAGATACGCAGTATTTT. The chain has TRBV27 and TRBJ2-3, with 11 bases that match TRBD2. The CDR3 loop spans 16 amino acids. The V gene end was trimmed by 3 bases and the J gene end by 2 bases; junction bases not matched to a gene: 4. Per germline, CDR1 MNHEY and CDR2 SMNVEV (reference sequence).